This T cell receptor (beta chain) was found in a study of graft-versus-host responses after intestinal transplantation. Whole-study findings and limits: In recipient marrow, GvH clones were found, and some appeared first in ileum or blood.

As for this clone: Its antigen is as yet unknown.

With 10 bases removed from V and 4 bases from J, the gap between germline ends came to 16 bases. The CDR3 is 14 amino acids. The germline V gene has CDR1 ENHRY and CDR2 SYGVKD. TCRdb's table, derived via immunoSEQ multiplex PCR, lists solely in-frame clones and lacks some. In the table there are 70,000 or so clones, approximately 80% of which are singletons. Material: unstimulated CD4+ T cells sorted from spleen or lymph node cells, obtained before transplant. This chain links TRBV10-3 with TRBJ2-2; unclear D gene. The sequence derives from a human donor who was the organ donor for an intestinal transplant. The chain's CDR3 is CATSTSGSTGELFF. CDR3 nucleotides: TGTGCCACATCCACCTCAGGATCCACCGGGGAGCTGTTTTTT.